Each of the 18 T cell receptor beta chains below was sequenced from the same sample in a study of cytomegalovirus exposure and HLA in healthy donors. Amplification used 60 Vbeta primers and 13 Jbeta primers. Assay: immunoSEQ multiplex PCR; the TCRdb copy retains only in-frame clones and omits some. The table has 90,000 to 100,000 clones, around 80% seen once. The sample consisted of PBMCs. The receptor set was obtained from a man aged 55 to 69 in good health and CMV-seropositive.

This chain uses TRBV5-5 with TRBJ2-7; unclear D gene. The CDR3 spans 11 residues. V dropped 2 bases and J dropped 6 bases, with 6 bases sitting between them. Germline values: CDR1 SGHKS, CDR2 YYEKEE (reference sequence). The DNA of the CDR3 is TGTGCCAGCAGCTTCTTCGGCGAGCAGTACTTC. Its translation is CASSFFGEQYF.

CDR3 region: CASSLVGTSGTGELFF. CDR3 in DNA: TGCGCCAGCAGCTTGGTCGGGACTAGCGGCACCGGGGAGCTGTTTTTT. V usage is TRBV5-1 and J usage is TRBJ2-2; TRBD2 matches at 11 bases. CDR1 is SGHRS, CDR2 YFSETQ, per germline. The junction had 2 bases not matched to a gene; V was cut back by 0 bases and J by 4 bases. The CDR3 is 16 residues long.

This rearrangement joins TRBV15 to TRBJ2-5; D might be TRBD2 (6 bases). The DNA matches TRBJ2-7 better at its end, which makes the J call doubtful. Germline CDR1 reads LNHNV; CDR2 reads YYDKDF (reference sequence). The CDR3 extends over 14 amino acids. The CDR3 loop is CATSKGGASYEQYF. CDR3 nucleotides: TGTGCCACCAGCAAGGGCGGGGCATCCTACGAGCAGTACTTC.

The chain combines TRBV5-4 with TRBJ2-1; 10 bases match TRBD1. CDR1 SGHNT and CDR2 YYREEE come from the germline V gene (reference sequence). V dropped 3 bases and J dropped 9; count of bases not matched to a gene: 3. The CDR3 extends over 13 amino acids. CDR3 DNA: TGTGCCAGCAGCTGGGACAGGGGTAGTGAGCAGTTCTTC. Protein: CASSWDRGSEQFF.

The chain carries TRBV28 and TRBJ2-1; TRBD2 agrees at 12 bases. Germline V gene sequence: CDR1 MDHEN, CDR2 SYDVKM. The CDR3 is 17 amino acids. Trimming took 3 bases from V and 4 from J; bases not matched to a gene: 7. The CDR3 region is CASSFGASGGAYNEQFF. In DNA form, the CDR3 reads TGTGCCAGCAGTTTTGGGGCTAGCGGGGGGGCATACAATGAGCAGTTCTTC.

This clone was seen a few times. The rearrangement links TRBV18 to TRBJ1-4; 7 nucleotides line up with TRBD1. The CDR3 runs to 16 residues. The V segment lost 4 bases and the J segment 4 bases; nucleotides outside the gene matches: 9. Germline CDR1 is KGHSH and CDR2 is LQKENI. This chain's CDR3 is CASSQNPGQNNEKLFF. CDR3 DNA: TGTGCCAGCTCACAAAATCCGGGACAGAATAATGAAAAACTGTTTTTT. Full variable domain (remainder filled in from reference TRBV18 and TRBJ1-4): NAGVMQNPRHLVRRRGQEARLRCSPMKGHSHVYWYRQLPEEGLKFMVYLQKENIIDESGMPKERFSAEFPKEGPSILRIQQVVRGDSAAYFCASSQNPGQNNEKLFFGSGTQLSVL.

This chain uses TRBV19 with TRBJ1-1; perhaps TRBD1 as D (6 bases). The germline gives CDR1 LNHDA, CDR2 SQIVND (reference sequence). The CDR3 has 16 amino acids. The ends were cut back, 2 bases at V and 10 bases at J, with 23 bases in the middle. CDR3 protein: CASSILGQGGEHGAFF. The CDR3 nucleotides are TGTGCCAGTAGTATACTGGGGCAAGGGGGGGAGCATGGAGCTTTCTTT.

CDR3 coding DNA: TGTGCCAGTAGGCTACAGGGCGGTCAGGCCCTCTACGAGCAGTACTTC. The encoded protein is CASRLQGGQALYEQYF. This chain links TRBV19 with TRBJ2-7, with a weak D call TRBD1 (6 bases). With 6 bases removed from V and 3 bases from J, the gap between germline ends came to 21 bases. CDR1 and CDR2 (germline): LNHDA, SQIVND (reference sequence). CDR3 length: 16 residues.

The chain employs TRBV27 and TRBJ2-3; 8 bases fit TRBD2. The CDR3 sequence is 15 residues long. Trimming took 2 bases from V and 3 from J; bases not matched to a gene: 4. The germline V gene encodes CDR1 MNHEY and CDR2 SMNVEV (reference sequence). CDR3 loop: CASSLAGGRTDTQYF. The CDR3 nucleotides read TGTGCCAGCAGTTTAGCGGGGGGAAGGACAGATACGCAGTATTTT.

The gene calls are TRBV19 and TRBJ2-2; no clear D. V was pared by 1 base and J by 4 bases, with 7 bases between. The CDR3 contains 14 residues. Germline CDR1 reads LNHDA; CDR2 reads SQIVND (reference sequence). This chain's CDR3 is CASSIAYSTGELFF. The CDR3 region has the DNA TGTGCCAGTAGTATAGCCTATTCCACCGGGGAGCTGTTTTTT.

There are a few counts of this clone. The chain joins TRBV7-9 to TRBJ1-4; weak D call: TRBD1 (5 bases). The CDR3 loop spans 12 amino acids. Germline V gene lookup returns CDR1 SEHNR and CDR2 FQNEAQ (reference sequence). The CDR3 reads CAGGATNEKLFF. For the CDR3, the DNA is TGTGCTGGGGGGGCAACTAATGAAAAACTGTTTTTT.

CDR3 region: CSVGQGLSYNEQFF. DNA for the CDR3: TGCAGCGTTGGACAGGGACTCTCCTACAATGAGCAGTTCTTC. The chain has TRBV29-1 and TRBJ2-1; the D gene is possibly TRBD1 (7 bases). Trimming shortened V by 4 bases and J by 0 bases, and 10 bases separated the two germline ends. Germline CDR1 reads SQVTM; CDR2 reads ANQGSEA. The CDR3 length is 14 residues.

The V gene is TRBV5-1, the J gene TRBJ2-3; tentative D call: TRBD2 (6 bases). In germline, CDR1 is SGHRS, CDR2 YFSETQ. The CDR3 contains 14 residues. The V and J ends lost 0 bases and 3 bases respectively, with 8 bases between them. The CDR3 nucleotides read TGCGCCAGCAGCTTGGGGGGGGTAACAGATACGCAGTATTTT. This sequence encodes CASSLGGVTDTQYF.

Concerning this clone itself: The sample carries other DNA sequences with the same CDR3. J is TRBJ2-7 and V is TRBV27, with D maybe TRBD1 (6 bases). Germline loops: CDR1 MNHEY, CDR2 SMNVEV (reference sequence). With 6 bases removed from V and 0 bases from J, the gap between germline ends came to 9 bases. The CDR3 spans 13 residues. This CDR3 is CASRKGGSYEQYF. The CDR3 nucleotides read TGTGCCAGCAGAAAAGGGGGCTCCTACGAGCAGTACTTC.

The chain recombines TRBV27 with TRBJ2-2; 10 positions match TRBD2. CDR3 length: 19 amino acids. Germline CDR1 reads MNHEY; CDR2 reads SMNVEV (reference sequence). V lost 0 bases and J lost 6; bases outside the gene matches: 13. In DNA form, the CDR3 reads TGTGCCAGCAGTTTATCCCCTAGCGGGGGCCGGGTTCGTTCCGGGGAGCTGTTTTTT. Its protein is CASSLSPSGGRVRSGELFF.

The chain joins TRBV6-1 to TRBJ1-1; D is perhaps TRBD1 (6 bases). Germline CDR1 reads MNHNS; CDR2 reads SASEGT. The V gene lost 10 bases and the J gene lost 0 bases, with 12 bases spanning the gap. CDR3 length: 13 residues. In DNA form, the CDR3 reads TGTGCCACCTGGGGGCAGATGAACACTGAAGCTTTCTTT. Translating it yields CATWGQMNTEAFF.

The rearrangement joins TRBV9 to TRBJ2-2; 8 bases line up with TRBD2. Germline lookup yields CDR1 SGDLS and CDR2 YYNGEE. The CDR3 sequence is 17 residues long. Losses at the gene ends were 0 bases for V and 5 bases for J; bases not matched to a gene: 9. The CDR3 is CASSVASGGRWTGELFF. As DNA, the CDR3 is TGTGCCAGCAGCGTAGCCAGCGGGGGACGGTGGACCGGGGAGCTGTTTTTT.

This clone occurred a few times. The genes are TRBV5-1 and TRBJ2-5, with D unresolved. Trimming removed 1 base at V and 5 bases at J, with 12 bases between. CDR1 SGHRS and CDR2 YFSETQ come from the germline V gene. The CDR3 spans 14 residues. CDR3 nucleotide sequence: TGCGCCAGCAGCTTGTACAGCCCCGATGAGACCCAGTACTTC. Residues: CASSLYSPDETQYF.